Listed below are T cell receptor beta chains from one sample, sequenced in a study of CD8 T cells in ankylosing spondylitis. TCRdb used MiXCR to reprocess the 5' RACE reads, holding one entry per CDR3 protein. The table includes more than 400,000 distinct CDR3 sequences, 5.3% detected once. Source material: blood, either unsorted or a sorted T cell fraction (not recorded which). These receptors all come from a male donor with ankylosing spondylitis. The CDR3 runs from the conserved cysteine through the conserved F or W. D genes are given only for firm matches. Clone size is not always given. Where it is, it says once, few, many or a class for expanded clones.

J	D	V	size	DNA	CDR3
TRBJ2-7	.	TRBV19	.	TGTGCCAGTAGTATACAAGGCCATGGGGGAGAGCAGTACTTC	CASSIQGHGGEQYF
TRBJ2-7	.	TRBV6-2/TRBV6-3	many	TGTGCCAGCAGCTCCCCTCCCTCGGAGCAGTACTTC	CASSSPPSEQYF
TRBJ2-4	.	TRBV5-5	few	TGTGCCAGCAGCTCCACCACTAGAAACATTCAGTACTTC	CASSSTTRNIQYF
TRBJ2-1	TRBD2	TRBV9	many	TGTGCCAGCAGCGGGAGAGCGGGGGGCATATACAATGAGCAGTTCTTC	CASSGRAGGIYNEQFF
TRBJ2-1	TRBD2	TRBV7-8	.	TGTGCCAGCAGCTCCCGCGACGGGAGGTACAATGAGCAGTTCTTC	CASSSRDGRYNEQFF
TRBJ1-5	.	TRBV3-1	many	TGTGCCAGCAGCCAAGGGTGGGACACCAATCAGCCCCAGCATTTT	CASSQGWDTNQPQHF
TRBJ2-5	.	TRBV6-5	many	TGTGCCAGCAGTTACTCGCCTAGCGCCCAAGAGACCCAGTACTTC	CASSYSPSAQETQYF
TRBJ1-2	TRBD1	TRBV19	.	TGTGCCAGTAGGACCACACAGGGGGCAGGCGGCTACACCTTC	CASRTTQGAGGYTF
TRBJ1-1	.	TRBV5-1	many	TGCGCCAGCCGCCCTTCATTGAACACTGAAGCTTTCTTT	CASRPSLNTEAFF
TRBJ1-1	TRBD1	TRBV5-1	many	TGCGCCAGCAGCTTGGAAACAGGGGGACTGACTGAAGCTTTCTTT	CASSLETGGLTEAFF
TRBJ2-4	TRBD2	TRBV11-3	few	TGTGCCAGCAGCTACTTCGGCGGGAGCAAAAACATTCAGTACTTC	CASSYFGGSKNIQYF
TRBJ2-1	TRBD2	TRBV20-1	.	TGCAGTGCGCCGAAACTAGCGGGAGAGGGTGCTGGTCCCAAGCAGTTCTTC	CSAPKLAGEGAGPKQFF
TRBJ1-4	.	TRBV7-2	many	TGTGCCAGCAGGCCGGCAGGGAATGAAAAACTGTTTTTT	CASRPAGNEKLFF
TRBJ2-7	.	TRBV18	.	TGTGCCAGCTCACCACCGACCCTGGGGGGCTACGAGCAGTACTTC	CASSPPTLGGYEQYF
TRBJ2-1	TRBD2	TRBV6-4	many	TGTGCCAGCAGTGACGGCGGGGGGGCCGATGAGCAGTTCTTC	CASSDGGGADEQFF
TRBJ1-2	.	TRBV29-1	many	TGCAGCGTTGATAAGAGCTATGGCTACACCTTC	CSVDKSYGYTF
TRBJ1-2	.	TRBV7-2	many	TGTGCCAGCAGCCCAACCGCCTCTAACTATGGCTACACCTTC	CASSPTASNYGYTF
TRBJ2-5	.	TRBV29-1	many	TGCAGCGTCCCGACAGATCAAGAGACCCAGTACTTC	CSVPTDQETQYF
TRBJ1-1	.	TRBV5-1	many	TGCGCCAGCAGCTCAAACCGAGACAGTACGGGCTCCCGTGAAGCTTTCTTT	CASSSNRDSTGSREAFF
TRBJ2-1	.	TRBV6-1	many	TGTGCCAGCAGTGAAATGGGCCTGATTCACAATGAGCAGTTCTTC	CASSEMGLIHNEQFF
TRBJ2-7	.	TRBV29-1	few	TGCAGCGTTGAGGGGTCTCGCGGGAACGAGCAGTACTTC	CSVEGSRGNEQYF
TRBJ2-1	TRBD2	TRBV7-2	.	TGTGCCAGCAGCTTAGCTATGGCGGGGGTTGGGAATGAGCAGTTCTTC	CASSLAMAGVGNEQFF
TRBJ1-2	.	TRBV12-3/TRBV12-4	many	TGTGCCAGCAGCCCCCCGGCGGAGGGAGGTGGCTACACCTTC	CASSPPAEGGGYTF
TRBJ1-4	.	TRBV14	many	TGTGCCAGCAGCCTCCTTGCCGGGACGGGTGAAAAACTGTTTTTT	CASSLLAGTGEKLFF
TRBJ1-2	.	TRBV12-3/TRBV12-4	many	TGTGCCAGCAGTTTTAGGGGCAGCTCCAACTATGGCTACACCTTC	CASSFRGSSNYGYTF
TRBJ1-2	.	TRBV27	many	TGTGCCAGCGGCCGATTTTTTACAGAGATGAACTATGGCTACACCTTC	CASGRFFTEMNYGYTF
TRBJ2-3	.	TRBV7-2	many	TGTGCCAGCAGCTTACGGCGGGACTTGGGAGATACGCAGTATTTT	CASSLRRDLGDTQYF
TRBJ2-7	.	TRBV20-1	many	TGCAGTGCAGCCGGGACTGCCCCTCACCGCGACTACGAGCAGTACTTC	CSAAGTAPHRDYEQYF
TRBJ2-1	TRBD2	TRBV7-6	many	TGTGCCAGCAGCTTAGGGGCTAGCGGGGGGGCAGAACACAATGAGCAGTTCTTC	CASSLGASGGAEHNEQFF
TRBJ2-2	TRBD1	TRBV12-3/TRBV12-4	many	TGTGCCAGCAGTTTATGGGACAGGGACACCGGGGAGCTGTTTTTT	CASSLWDRDTGELFF
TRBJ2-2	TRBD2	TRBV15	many	TGTGCCACCAGCAGAGTACTAGCGGGAACCGGGGAGCTGTTTTTT	CATSRVLAGTGELFF
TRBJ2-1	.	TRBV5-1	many	TGCGCCAGCAGCTTGGGACAGCGAGCCTACAATGAGCAGTTCTTC	CASSLGQRAYNEQFF
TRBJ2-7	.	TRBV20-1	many	TGCAGTGCTAGGCAACCTGCTGGCGAGCAGTACTTC	CSARQPAGEQYF
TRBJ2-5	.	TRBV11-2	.	TGTGCCAGCAGCTTAGGTCGTAGACAGGACCAGTACTTC	CASSLGRRQDQYF
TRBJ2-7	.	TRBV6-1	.	TGTGCCAGCAGACCCCCGTCCGGGTACGAGCAGTACTTC	CASRPPSGYEQYF
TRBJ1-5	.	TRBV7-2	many	TGTGCCAGCAGCTTAACCAGGGCGGATCAGCCCCAGCATTTT	CASSLTRADQPQHF
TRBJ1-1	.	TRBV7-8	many	TGTGCCAGCAACCCGGTCGGACAGCGGAGGGCTGAAGCTTTCTTT	CASNPVGQRRAEAFF
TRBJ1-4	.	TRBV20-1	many	TGCAGTGCTATGGACGGAATTAATGAAAAACTGTTTTTT	CSAMDGINEKLFF
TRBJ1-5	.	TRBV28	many	TGTGCCAGCAGTCTGGAATTCAATCAGCCCCAGCATTTT	CASSLEFNQPQHF
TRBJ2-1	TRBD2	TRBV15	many	TGTGCCACCAGCAGAGATCTAGCGGGCTCCAAAGGTAATGAGCAGTTCTTC	CATSRDLAGSKGNEQFF
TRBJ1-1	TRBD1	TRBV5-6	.	TGTGCCAGCAGCTTGGGGATACAGGGGGCTGGAGCTTTCTTT	CASSLGIQGAGAFF
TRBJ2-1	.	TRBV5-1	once	TGCGCCAGCAGCTCGGGAGCACCCAATGAGCAGTTCTTC	CASSSGAPNEQFF
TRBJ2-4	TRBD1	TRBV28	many	TGTGCCAGCAGTGCCCCCGGGACAGAAGCCAAAAACATTCAGTACTTC	CASSAPGTEAKNIQYF
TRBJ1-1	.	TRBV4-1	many	TGCGCCAGCAGCCAAAGGATTGAGAACACTGAAGCTTTCTTT	CASSQRIENTEAFF
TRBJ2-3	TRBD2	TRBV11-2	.	TGTGCCAGCAGCCCTTATCAAATACGGGGAGCGGGAGAAATAGATACGCAGTATTTT	CASSPYQIRGAGEIDTQYF
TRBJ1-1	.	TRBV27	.	TGTGCCAGCAGTATCTCGGACGGGTGGGACACTGAAGCTTTCTTT	CASSISDGWDTEAFF
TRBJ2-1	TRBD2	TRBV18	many	TGTGCCAGCTCACCACTAAGCGGGAGGGGTCATGAGCAGTTCTTC	CASSPLSGRGHEQFF
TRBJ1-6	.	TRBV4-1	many	TGCGCCAGCAGCCAAGACCAACCTCGCTCCTATAATTCACCCCTCCACTTT	CASSQDQPRSYNSPLHF
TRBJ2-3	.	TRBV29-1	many	TGCAGCGTAGCCCCTAAGGGCACAGATACGCAGTATTTT	CSVAPKGTDTQYF
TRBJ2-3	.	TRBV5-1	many	TGCGCCAGCAGCTTGGGGGGTTGGGCGGCCCAGTCCACAGATACGCAGTATTTT	CASSLGGWAAQSTDTQYF